This TCR beta chain was captured by sequencing in a study of T cell repertoires in cytomegalovirus infection. The table lists this clonotype with a few counts. The limits of the CDR3 on the DNA are not certain, so only TCRdb's listed CDR3 is given. TCRdb re-derived calls from the reads in MiXCR, one entry per CDR3 protein. The sample lists some 280,000 distinct CDR3 sequences; around 15% were seen once. The sample comprised PBMCs. The source is a human donor in good health (CMV status not recorded). Some clones in this sample may be carry-over from other donors' samples.

The CDR3: CASTLRARGQPQHF. This chain joins TRBV19 and TRBJ1-5; the table's D call TRBD1 went unverified against the DNA. Ends included, the CDR3 has 14 residues. Germline V gives CDR1 LNHDA, CDR2 SQIVND (reference sequence).